Below, 8 T cell receptor beta chains from the same sample are listed, as sequenced in a study of shared T cell receptors in the human thymus. Assay used: immunoSEQ multiplex PCR; TCRdb lists only in-frame clones, some missing. The sample lists approximately 730,000 clones, approximately 85% occurring once. These sequences were also reported in another study, on human thymus T cells.

Source material: thymocytes. All receptors come from a girl in the first two years of life with a congenital heart defect.

This sequence joins TRBV28 and TRBJ1-4; TRBD1 matches 9 bases. Per the germline V gene, CDR1 is MDHEN and CDR2 is SYDVKM. V was clipped by 7 bases and J by 0 bases; unmatched bases: 21. The CDR3 loop spans 21 amino acids. As DNA, the CDR3 is TGTGCCAGCACCTCACTGCGGGACAGGGCTCCCCCCCATGCAACTAATGAAAAACTGTTTTTT. Amino acids: CASTSLRDRAPPHATNEKLFF.

The chain recombines TRBV2 with TRBJ1-2, with TRBD1 matching over 8 bases. J lost 4 bases, V lost 3 bases, and 7 bases had no gene match. Germline V lookup: CDR1 SNHLY, CDR2 FYNNEI. The CDR3 is made up of 15 amino acids. In DNA, the CDR3 is TGTGCCAGCAGTGATGGCCAGGGGGCTGCCTATGGCTACACCTTC. Its translation is CASSDGQGAAYGYTF. Full variable domain (rest looked up from reference TRBV2 and TRBJ1-2): EPEVTQTPSHQVTQMGQEVILRCVPISNHLYFYWYRQILGQKVEFLVSFYNNEISEKSEIFDDQFSVERPDGSNFTLKIRSTKLEDSAMYFCASSDGQGAAYGYTFGSGTRLTVV.

The J gene is TRBJ1-2, the V gene TRBV5-6; TRBD1 matches at 9 bases. Germline V gene data show CDR1 as SGHDT and CDR2 as YYEEEE. The length of the CDR3 is 13 residues. V was pared by 6 bases and J by 9 bases, with 9 bases of the junction left unmatched. The DNA for the CDR3 is TGTGCCAGCACCGCGGGGACAGGGTGGAGCTACACCTTC. Its protein is CASTAGTGWSYTF.

The table lists this clone with a count of one. V gene TRBV5-6 combines with J gene TRBJ2-7; D is ambiguous. Germline CDR1 is SGHDT and CDR2 is YYEEEE. Trimming stripped 1 base from V and 5 bases from J, with 10 bases between. This CDR3 region has 13 residues. CDR3 sequence: CASSLPGKDEQYF. The CDR3 nucleotides read TGTGCCAGCAGCTTGCCAGGAAAAGACGAGCAGTACTTC.

As to this clone: The germline gene is not matched at one end of the junction; a read error may be the cause. The gene calls are TRBV4-2 and TRBJ1-2; D remains ambiguous. The CDR3 contains 13 residues. Germline-derived CDR1 and CDR2 are LGHNA and YNFKEQ. CDR3 DNA: TGTGCCAGCAGCCACTGGACTAAATATGGCTACACCTTC. It codes for CASSHWTKYGYTF.

In DNA, the CDR3 is TGTGCCAGCAGCTTAGGCGGGGACCCCTACGAGCAGTACTTC. It is translated as CASSLGGDPYEQYF. The V and J genes are TRBV5-6 and TRBJ2-7; tentative D call: TRBD2 (6 bases). The length of the CDR3 is 14 residues. Germline-derived CDR1 and CDR2 are SGHDT and YYEEEE. V was pared by 2 bases and J by 2 bases, with 11 bases between.

The chain couples TRBV5-1 to TRBJ2-7; D may be TRBD2 (7 bases). V was shortened by 0 bases and J by 3 bases, with 16 bases between the two germline ends. This CDR3 has 16 amino acids. Germline CDR1 reads SGHRS; CDR2 reads YFSETQ. The CDR3 sequence is CASSLVGGGPFYEQYF. The CDR3 coding sequence is TGCGCCAGCAGCTTGGTTGGCGGGGGCCCTTTCTACGAGCAGTACTTC.

The chain employs TRBV15 and TRBJ2-7; the D gene is possibly TRBD1 (5 bases). Germline assignment: CDR1 LNHNV and CDR2 YYDKDF (reference sequence). Trimming took off 0 bases at V and 4 bases at J, with 16 bases between the two ends. The CDR3 extends over 16 amino acids. CDR3 bases: TGTGCCACCAGCAGAGATGAAAGTCACAGGTTGTACGAGCAGTACTTC. Encoded protein: CATSRDESHRLYEQYF.